Listed below are T cell receptor beta chains from one sample, sequenced in a study of CD4 and CD8 cells across lung adenocarcinoma regions. TCRdb passed the PCR reads through MiXCR, listing each CDR3 protein once. Of about 16,000 distinct CDR3 sequences in the sample, around 56% were seen once. Specimen: CD8+ T cells from the center of a lung tumor. These receptors were collected from a female donor with lung adenocarcinoma. The CD4 and CD8 labels of this study may be unreliable. CDR3s include the opening cysteine and the closing phenylalanine or tryptophan. Fields, in order: D gene, clone size, CDR3 length, J gene, V gene, CDR3 protein, CDR3 DNA. A D gene is named only where the DNA matches it firmly. Only part of the rows carry a size: once, few, many, or a class if the clone is expanded.

TRBD1 NA 14 TRBJ2-3 TRBV6-1 CGSRGLWAKNMQYF TGTGGCAGCAGGGGGCTGTGGGCCAAAAATATGCAGTATTTC
NA many 14 TRBJ2-5 TRBV9 CASSVALLGQTQYF TGTGCCAGCAGCGTAGCCCTCCTAGGTCAGACCCAGTACTTC
TRBD1 NA 14 TRBJ1-1 TRBV25-1 CASRGDRGSTEAFF TGTGCCAGTAGGGGGGACAGGGGATCCACTGAAGCTTTCTTT
NA NA 16 TRBJ2-3 TRBV27 CASTSWRESATNTQYF TGTGCCAGCACCTCTTGGCGGGAAAGTGCCACAAATACGCAGTATTTC
TRBD1 NA 12 TRBJ2-1 TRBV6-1 CVRSAQGDEQFF TGTGTCAGGAGTGCACAGGGGGATGAGCAGTTCTTC
NA NA 11 TRBJ1-2 TRBV30 CAWSGSRGYTF TGTGCCTGGAGTGGATCTAGAGGCTACACCTTC
TRBD2 few 18 TRBJ2-7 TRBV6-1 CASSRGLAGGPSSYEQYF TGTGCCAGCAGTCGTGGACTAGCGGGAGGGCCTTCTTCCTACGAGCAGTACTTC
NA NA 17 TRBJ2-7 TRBV27 CASSPGGGRGRFHEQYF TGTGCCAGCAGTCCTGGGGGGGGCAGGGGGCGGTTCCACGAGCAGTACTTC
TRBD1 few 14 TRBJ2-1 TRBV6-5 CASSSTTGANEQFF TGTGCCAGCAGCTCCACCACAGGGGCGAATGAGCAGTTCTTC
TRBD1 many 20 TRBJ2-6 TRBV27 CASSLSWPGQGAAGANVLTF TGTGCCAGCAGTTTATCCTGGCCGGGACAGGGGGCGGCTGGGGCCAACGTCCTGACTTTC
TRBD2 many 17 TRBJ2-3 TRBV24-1 CATSDLGGAGETDTQYF TGTGCCACCAGTGACCTCGGGGGGGCGGGAGAGACAGATACGCAGTATTTT
NA NA 14 TRBJ2-1 TRBV10-1 CASSTGISTDAQYF TGCGCCAGCAGTACCGGGATTAGCACAGATGCGCAGTACTTT
TRBD2 few 16 TRBJ2-1 TRBV9 CASSVGGGAQMGEQFF TGTGCCAGCAGCGTAGGCGGGGGGGCACAAATGGGGGAGCAGTTCTTC